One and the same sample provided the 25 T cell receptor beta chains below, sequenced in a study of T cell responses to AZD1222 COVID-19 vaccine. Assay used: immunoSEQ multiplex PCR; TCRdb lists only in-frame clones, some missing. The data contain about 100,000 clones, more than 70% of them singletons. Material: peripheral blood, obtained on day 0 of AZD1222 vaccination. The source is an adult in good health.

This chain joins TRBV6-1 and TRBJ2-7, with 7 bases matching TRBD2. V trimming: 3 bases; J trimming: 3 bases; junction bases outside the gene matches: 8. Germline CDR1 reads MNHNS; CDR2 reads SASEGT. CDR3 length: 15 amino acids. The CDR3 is CASSDGPRGVYEQYF. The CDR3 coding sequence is TGTGCCAGCAGTGATGGCCCCCGGGGGGTCTACGAGCAGTACTTC.

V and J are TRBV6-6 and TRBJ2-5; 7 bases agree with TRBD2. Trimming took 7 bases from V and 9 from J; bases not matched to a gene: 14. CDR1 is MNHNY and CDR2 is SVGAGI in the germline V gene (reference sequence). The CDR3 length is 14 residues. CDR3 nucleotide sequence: TGTGCCAGCAAGCCTAGCGGCCCTCAATGGGCCCAGTACTTC. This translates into CASKPSGPQWAQYF.

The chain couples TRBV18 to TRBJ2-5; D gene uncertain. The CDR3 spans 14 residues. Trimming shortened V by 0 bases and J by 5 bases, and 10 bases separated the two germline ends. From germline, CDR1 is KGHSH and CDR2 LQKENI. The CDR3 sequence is CASSPPPISETQYF. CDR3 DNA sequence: TGTGCCAGCTCACCACCCCCCATTTCGGAGACCCAGTACTTC.

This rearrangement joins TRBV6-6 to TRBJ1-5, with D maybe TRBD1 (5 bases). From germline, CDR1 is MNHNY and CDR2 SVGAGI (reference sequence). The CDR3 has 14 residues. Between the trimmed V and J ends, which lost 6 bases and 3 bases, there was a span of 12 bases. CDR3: CASRWDPTNQPQHF. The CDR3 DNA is TGTGCCAGCAGATGGGACCCAACCAATCAGCCCCAGCATTTT.

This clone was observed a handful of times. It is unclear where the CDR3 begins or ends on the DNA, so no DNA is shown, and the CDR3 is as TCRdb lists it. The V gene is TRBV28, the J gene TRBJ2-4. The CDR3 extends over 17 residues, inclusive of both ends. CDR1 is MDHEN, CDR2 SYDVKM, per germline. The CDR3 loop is CASSLFLLPLAKNIQYF.

This chain's CDR3 is CASSWTLSNQPQHF. CDR3 nucleotides: TGTGCCAGCAGCTGGACACTTAGCAATCAGCCCCAGCATTTT. The gene calls are TRBV5-5 and TRBJ1-5; D may be TRBD1 (5 bases). This CDR3 is built from 14 residues. Trimming removed 3 bases at V and 0 bases at J, with 7 bases between. Germline V gene lookup returns CDR1 SGHKS and CDR2 YYEKEE (reference sequence). Full variable domain (remainder filled in from reference TRBV5-5 and TRBJ1-5): DAGVTQSPTHLIKTRGQQVTLRCSPISGHKSVSWYQQVLGQGPQFIFQYYEKEERGRGNFPDRFSARQFPNYSSELNVNALLLGDSALYLCASSWTLSNQPQHFGDGTRLSIL.

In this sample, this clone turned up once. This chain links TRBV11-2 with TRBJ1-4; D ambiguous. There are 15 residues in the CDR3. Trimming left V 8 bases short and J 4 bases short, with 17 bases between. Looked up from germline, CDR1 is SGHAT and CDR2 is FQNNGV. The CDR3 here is CASRHPGRSNEKLFF. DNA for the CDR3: TGTGCCAGCCGCCATCCCGGACGGAGTAATGAAAAACTGTTTTTT.

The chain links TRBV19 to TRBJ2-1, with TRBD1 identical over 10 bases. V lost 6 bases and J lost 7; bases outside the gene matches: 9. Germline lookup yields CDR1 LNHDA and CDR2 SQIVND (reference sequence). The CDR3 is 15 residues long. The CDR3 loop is CASRRGQGMINEQFF. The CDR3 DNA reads TGTGCCAGTAGGAGGGGACAGGGGATGATTAATGAGCAGTTCTTC.

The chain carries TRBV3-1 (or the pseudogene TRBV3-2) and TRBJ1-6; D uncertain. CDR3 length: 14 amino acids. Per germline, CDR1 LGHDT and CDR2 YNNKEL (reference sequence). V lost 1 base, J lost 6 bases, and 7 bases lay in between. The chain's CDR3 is CASSQVSGNSPLHF. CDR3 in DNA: TGTGCCAGCAGCCAAGTGAGCGGTAATTCACCCCTCCACTTT.

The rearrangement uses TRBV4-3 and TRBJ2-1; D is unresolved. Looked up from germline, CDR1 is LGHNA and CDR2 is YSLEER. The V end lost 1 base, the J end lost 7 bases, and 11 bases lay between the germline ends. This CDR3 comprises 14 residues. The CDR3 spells CASSQGFFGNEQFF. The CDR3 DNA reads TGCGCCAGCAGCCAAGGTTTCTTCGGGAATGAGCAGTTCTTC.

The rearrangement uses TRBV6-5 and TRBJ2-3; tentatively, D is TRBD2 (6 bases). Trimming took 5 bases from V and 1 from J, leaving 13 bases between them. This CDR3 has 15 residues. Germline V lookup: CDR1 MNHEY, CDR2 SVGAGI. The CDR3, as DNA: TGTGCCAGCAGTCGGTCGGGAGTTGGCACAGATACGCAGTATTTT. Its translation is CASSRSGVGTDTQYF.

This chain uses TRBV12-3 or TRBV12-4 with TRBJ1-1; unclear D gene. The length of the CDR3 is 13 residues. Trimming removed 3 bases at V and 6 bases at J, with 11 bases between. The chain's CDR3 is CASSFVGDAEAFF. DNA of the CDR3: TGTGCCAGCAGTTTTGTGGGTGACGCTGAAGCTTTCTTT.

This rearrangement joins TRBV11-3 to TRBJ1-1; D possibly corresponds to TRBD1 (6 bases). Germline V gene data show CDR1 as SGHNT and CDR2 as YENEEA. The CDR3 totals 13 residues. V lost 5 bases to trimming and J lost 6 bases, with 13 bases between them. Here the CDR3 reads CASSPSRGPEAFF. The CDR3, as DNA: TGTGCCAGCAGCCCCAGCAGGGGCCCTGAAGCTTTCTTT.

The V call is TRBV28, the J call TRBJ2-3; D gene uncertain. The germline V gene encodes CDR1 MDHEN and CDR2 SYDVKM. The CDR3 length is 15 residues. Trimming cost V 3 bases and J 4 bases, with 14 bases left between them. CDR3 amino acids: CASSFPSARADTQYF. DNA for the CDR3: TGTGCCAGCAGTTTTCCTTCAGCCCGGGCAGATACGCAGTATTTT.

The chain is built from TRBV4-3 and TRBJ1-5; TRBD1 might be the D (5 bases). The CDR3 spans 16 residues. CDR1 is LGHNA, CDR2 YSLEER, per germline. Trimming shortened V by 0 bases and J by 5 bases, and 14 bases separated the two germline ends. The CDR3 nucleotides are TGCGCCAGCAGCCAAGACTTGATCCGCAGGGATCAGCCCCAGCATTTT. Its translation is CASSQDLIRRDQPQHF.

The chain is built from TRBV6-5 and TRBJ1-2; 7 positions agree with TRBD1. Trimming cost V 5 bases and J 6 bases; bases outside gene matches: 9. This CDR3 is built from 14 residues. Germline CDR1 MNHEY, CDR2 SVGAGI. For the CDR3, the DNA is TGTGCCAGCAGTAGGCCAGGGGGGTTCCATGGCTACACCTTC. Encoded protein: CASSRPGGFHGYTF.

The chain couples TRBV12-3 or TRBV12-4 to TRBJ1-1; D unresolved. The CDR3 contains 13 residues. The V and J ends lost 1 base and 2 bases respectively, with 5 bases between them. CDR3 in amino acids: CASSLVSNTEAFF. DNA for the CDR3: TGTGCCAGCAGTTTAGTGAGCAACACTGAAGCTTTCTTT.

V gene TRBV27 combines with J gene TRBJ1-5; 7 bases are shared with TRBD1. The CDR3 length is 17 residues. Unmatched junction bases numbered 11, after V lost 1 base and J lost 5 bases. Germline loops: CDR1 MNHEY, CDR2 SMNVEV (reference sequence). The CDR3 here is CASSLYSGRGGDQPQHF. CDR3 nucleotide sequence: TGTGCCAGCAGTTTATATTCAGGCAGAGGGGGCGATCAGCCCCAGCATTTT.

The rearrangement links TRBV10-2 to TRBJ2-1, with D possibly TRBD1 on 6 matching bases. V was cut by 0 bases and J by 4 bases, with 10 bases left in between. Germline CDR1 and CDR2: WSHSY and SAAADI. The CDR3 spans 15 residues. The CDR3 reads CASSESGTRYNEQFF. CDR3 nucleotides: TGCGCCAGCAGTGAGTCCGGGACACGTTACAATGAGCAGTTCTTC.

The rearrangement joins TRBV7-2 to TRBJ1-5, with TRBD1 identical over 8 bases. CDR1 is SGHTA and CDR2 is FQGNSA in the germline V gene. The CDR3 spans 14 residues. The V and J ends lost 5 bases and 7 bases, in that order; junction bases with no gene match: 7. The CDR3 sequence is CASSLDRGGQPQHF. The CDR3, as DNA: TGTGCCAGCAGCCTCGACAGGGGCGGCCAGCCCCAGCATTTT.

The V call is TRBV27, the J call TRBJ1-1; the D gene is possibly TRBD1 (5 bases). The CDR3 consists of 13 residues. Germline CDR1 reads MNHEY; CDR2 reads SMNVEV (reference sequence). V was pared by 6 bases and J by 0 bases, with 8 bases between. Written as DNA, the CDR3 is TGTGCCAGCAGGGGGGTTATGAACACTGAAGCTTTCTTT. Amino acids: CASRGVMNTEAFF.

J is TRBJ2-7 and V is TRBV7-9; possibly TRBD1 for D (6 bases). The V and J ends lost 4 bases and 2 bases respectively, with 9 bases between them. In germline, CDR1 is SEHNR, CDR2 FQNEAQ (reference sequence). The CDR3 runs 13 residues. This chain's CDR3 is CASSSQGTYEQYV. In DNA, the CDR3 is TGTGCCAGCAGCTCACAGGGTACCTACGAGCAGTACGTC.

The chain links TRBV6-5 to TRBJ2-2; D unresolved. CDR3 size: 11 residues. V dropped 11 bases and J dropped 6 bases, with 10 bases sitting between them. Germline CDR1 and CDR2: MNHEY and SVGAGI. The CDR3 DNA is TGTGCCTCGACGGTGGCCGGGGAGCTGTTTTTT. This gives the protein CASTVAGELFF.

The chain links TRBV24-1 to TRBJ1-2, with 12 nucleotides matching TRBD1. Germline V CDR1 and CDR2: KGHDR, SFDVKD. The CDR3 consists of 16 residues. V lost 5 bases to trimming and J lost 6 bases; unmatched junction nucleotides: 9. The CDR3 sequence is CATSGSGTGGLNGYTF. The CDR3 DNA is TGTGCCACCAGTGGTTCCGGGACAGGGGGCCTAAATGGCTACACCTTC.

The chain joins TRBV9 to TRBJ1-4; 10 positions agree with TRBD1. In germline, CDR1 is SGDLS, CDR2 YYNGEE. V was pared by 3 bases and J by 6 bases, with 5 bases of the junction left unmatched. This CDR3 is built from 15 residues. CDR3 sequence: CASSGTGTGDEKLFF. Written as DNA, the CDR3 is TGTGCCAGCAGCGGCACCGGGACAGGGGATGAAAAACTGTTTTTT.